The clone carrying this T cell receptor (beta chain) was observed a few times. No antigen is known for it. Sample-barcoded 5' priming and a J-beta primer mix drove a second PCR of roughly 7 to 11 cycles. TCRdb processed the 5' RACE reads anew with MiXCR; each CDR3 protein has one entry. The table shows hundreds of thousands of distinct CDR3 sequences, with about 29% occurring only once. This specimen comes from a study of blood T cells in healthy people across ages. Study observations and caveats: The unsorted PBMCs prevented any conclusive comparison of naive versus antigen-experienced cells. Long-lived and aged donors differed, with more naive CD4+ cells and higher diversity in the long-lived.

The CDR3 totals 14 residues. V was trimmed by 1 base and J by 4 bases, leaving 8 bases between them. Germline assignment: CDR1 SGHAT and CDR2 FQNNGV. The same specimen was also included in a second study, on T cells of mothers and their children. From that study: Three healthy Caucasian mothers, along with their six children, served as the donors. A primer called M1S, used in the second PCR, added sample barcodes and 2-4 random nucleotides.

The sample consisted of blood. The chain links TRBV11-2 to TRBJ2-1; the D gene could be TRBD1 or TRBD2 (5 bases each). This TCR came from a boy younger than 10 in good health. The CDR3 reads CASSLAGRYNEQFF. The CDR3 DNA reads TGTGCCAGCAGCTTAGCGGGACGGTACAATGAGCAGTTCTTC.